This is a list of T cell receptor beta chains from one sample in a study of cytomegalovirus exposure and HLA in healthy donors. Generated by immunoSEQ multiplex PCR, the TCRdb table keeps only in-frame clones and is missing some. Of 200,000 to 250,000 clones listed, 65% to 85% were seen once; the top ten hold 1.5% to 2%. Sequencing was performed on PBMCs. The source of these receptors is a man aged 50 to 60 in good health and CMV-seronegative. Each CDR3 is given with its conserved first and last residue. The D gene is left open where the match is weak. A clone size is listed for some rows: how often the clone was seen (once, few, many), or a class if it is expanded.

d_call clone_size j_call v_call cdr3_aa cdr3_nt
- - TRBJ2-7 TRBV18 CASSPGSNYEQYF TGTGCCAGCTCACCGGGGAGCAACTACGAGCAGTACTTC
- once TRBJ2-7 TRBV27 CASSLQASSYEQYF TGTGCCAGCAGTTTGCAGGCGAGCTCCTACGAGCAGTACTTC
- - TRBJ1-1 TRBV28 CASSPAIGQNTEAFF TGTGCCAGCAGTCCTGCAATAGGACAGAACACTGAAGCTTTCTTT
TRBD2 - TRBJ2-3 TRBV19 CASSISTSGRDTQYF TGTGCCAGTAGTATATCGACTAGCGGGAGAGATACGCAGTATTTT
- once TRBJ2-5 TRBV5-8 CASSLEARVGETQYF TGTGCCAGCAGCTTGGAGGCCAGGGTGGGAGAGACCCAGTACTTC
- - TRBJ1-2 TRBV15 CATSIGRQNYGYTF TGTGCCACCAGCATCGGCAGGCAGAACTATGGCTACACCTTC
- - TRBJ1-1 TRBV19 CASRPGRMNTEAFF TGTGCCAGTCGTCCCGGCAGGATGAACACTGAAGCTTTCTTT
- - TRBJ2-7 TRBV7-9 CASSPGYEQYF TGTGCCAGCAGCCCGGGCTACGAGCAGTACTTC
TRBD1 - TRBJ1-2 TRBV2 CASIRERTGYYGYTF TGTGCCAGCATCCGGGAAAGGACAGGGTACTATGGCTACACCTTC
- - TRBJ2-4 TRBV25-1 CASSGAGPKNIQYF TGTGCCAGCAGTGGGGCGGGCCCCAAAAACATTCAGTACTTC
- - TRBJ2-3 TRBV25-1 CASSAPLASDTQYF TGTGCCAGCAGTGCCCCCCTAGCGTCAGATACGCAGTATTTT
- - TRBJ1-1 TRBV4-2 CASSQDWAVNTEAFF TGTGCCAGCAGCCAAGATTGGGCAGTGAACACTGAAGCTTTCTTT